Detailed here is one T cell receptor (beta chain). An end of the junction differs from the germline gene, which may be a read error. The data were taken from a study of blood T cell repertoires in COVID-19. Background on the study: The United States, Italy and Spain provided the acute and convalescent COVID-19 samples.

How the authors handled the data: The assay estimated nucleated cells by amplifying reference gene primers. Profiled with immunoSEQ multiplex PCR; TCRdb holds only in-frame clones, not every one. V, J and clone size derive from that table, while D and trimming were established from the DNA sequence. The repertoire holds over 70,000 clones, with roughly 88% as singletons. Germline V gives CDR1 GTSNPN, CDR2 SVGIG (reference sequence). The CDR3 is 14 residues long. Specimen: peripheral blood. The source of this sequence is a man between 18 and 35 years old with COVID-19, enrolled during active disease. The gene calls are TRBV30 and TRBJ1-4; 9 positions match TRBD1. CDR3 in amino acids: CAWSSDRGDEKLLF. The DNA for the CDR3 is TGTGCCTGGAGTTCGGACAGGGGAGATGAAAAACTGCTTTTT.